This T cell receptor (beta chain) was sequenced in a study of OX40 agonist ivuxolimab in advanced cancers. Study results and caveats: Researchers report that CD8+ T cells had, on average, more expanded clones than CD4+.

About this clone: Its target is unknown.

Only in-frame clones appear in the TCRdb table, and some are missing; sequencing was by immunoSEQ multiplex PCR. The sample carries around 70,000 clones, over 80% recorded once. Anyone with autoimmune disease history or systemic immunosuppression was excluded. CDR3 length: 14 residues. V gave up 6 bases and J gave up 7 bases, with 16 bases separating them. Per the germline V gene, CDR1 is LNHDA and CDR2 is SQIVND (reference sequence). The V call is TRBV19, the J call TRBJ1-5; maybe TRBD1 (6 bases). This TCR derives from an adult with an advanced solid tumor such as melanoma, head and neck, liver or kidney cancer. The sequences come from CD4+ or CD8+ T cells sorted from blood, collected in a trial of the OX40 agonist ivuxolimab. CDR3 coding DNA: TGTGCCAGTAGCCGGAACCAGGGGAGCCAGCCCCAGCATTTT. Its translation: CASSRNQGSQPQHF. Variable domain in full (rest from reference TRBV19 and TRBJ1-5): DGGITQSPKYLFRKEGQNVTLSCEQNLNHDAMYWYRQDPGQGLRLIYYSQIVNDFQKGDIAEGYSVSREKKESFPLTVTSAQKNPTAFYLCASSRNQGSQPQHFGDGTRLSIL.